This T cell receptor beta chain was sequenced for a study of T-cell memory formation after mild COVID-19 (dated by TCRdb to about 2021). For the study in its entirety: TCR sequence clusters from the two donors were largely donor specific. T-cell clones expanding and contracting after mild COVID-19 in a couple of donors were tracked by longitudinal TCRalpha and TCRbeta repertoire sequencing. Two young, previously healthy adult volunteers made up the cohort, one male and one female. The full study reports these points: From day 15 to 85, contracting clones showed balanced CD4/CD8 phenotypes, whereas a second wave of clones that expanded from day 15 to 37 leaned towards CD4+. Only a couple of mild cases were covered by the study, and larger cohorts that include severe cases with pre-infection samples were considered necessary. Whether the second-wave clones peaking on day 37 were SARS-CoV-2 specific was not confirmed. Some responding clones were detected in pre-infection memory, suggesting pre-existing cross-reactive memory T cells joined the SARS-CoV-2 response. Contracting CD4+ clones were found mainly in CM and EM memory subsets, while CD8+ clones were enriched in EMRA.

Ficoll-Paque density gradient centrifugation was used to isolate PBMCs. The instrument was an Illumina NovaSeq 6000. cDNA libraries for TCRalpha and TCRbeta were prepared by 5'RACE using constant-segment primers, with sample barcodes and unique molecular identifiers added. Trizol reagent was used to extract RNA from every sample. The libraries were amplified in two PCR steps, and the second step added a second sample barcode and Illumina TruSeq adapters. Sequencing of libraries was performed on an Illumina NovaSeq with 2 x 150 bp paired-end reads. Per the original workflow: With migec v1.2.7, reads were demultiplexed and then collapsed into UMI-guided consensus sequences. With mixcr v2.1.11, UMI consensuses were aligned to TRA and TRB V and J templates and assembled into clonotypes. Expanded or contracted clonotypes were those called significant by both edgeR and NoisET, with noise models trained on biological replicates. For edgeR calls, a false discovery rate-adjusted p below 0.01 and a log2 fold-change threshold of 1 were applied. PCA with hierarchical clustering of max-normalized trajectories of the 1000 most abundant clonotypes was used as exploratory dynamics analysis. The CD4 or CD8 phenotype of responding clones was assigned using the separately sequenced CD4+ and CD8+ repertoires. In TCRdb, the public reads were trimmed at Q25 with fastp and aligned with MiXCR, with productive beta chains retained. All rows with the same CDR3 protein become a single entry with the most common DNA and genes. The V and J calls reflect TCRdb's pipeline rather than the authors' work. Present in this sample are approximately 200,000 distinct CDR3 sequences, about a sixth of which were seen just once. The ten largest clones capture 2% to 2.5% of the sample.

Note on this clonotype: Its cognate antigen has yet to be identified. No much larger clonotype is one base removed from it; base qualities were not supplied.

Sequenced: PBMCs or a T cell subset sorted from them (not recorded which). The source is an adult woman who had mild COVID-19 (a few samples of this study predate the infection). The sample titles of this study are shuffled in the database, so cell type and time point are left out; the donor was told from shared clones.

In nucleotides, the sequence is TGTGCCAGCAATTCAGGGACGGCAGATACGCAGTATTTT. Translation gives CASNSGTADTQYF. The chain couples TRBV6-2 or TRBV6-3 to TRBJ2-3; the D gene is perhaps TRBD1 or TRBD2, as each covers 5 bases. The germline V gene supplies CDR1 MNHEY and CDR2 SVGEGT. Trimming removed 7 bases from V and 4 bases from J, leaving 12 bases between the germline ends. The CDR3, cysteine through phenylalanine, is 13 amino acids long. Only the CDR3 region is kept as DNA, spanning 39 bases read in frame from base 1.